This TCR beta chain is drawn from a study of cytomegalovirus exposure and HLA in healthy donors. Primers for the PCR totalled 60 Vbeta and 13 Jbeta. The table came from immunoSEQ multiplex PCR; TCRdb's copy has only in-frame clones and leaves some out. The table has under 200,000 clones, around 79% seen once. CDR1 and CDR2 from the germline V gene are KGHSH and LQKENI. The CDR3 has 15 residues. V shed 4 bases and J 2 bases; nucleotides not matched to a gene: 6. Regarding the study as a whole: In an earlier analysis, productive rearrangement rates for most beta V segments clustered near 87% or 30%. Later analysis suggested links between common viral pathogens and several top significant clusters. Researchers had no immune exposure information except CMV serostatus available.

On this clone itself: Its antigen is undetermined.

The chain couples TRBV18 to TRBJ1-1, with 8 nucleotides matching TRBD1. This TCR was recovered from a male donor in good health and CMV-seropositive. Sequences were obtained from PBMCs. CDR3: CASSLQPGGNTEAFF. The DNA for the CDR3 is TGTGCCAGCTCACTCCAGCCAGGGGGCAACACTGAAGCTTTCTTT.